A single sample gave rise to the 24 T cell receptor beta chains below, sequenced in a study of T cells in Graves' hyperthyroidism and ophthalmopathy. What was amplified from RNA transcripts were TCR beta CDR3 regions. HTBI primers drove first-round RT-PCR of the TCR CDR3. TCRdb recomputed calls from the multiplex PCR reads with MiXCR, one row per CDR3 protein. This table has approximately 640,000 distinct CDR3 sequences, around 15% appearing once. The source material was blood. The receptors originated from a man aged 50 to 59 with Graves' hyperthyroidism.

The genes are TRBV11-2 and TRBJ1-2; D is ambiguous. Between the trimmed V and J ends, which lost 4 bases and 8 bases, there was a span of 11 bases. The germline gives CDR1 SGHAT, CDR2 FQNNGV. CDR3 size: 12 residues. CDR3 DNA: TGTGCCAGCAGCTCCACTTTCTGGGGCTACACCTTC. Translating gives CASSSTFWGYTF.

This clonotype has ten or more counts. V gene TRBV10-1 combines with J gene TRBJ2-5; TRBD1 matches 10 bases. The CDR3 is 17 amino acids. Germline CDR1 and CDR2: WNHNN and SYGVQD (reference sequence). With V trimmed by 6 bases and J by 4 bases, 14 bases remained unmatched. CDR3 amino acids: CASSEGDRGQKGETQYF. CDR3 sequence (DNA): TGCGCCAGCAGCGAGGGGGACAGGGGCCAGAAGGGAGAGACCCAGTACTTC.

As regards this clonotype: An end of the junction differs from the germline gene, which may be a read error. The V gene is TRBV2, the J gene TRBJ1-2; the D gene is possibly TRBD1 (6 bases). CDR3 size: 15 residues. Germline V gene sequence: CDR1 SNHLY, CDR2 FYNNEI. Here the CDR3 reads CASSEDSTDYYGYTF. CDR3 nucleotides: TGTGCCAGCAGTGAGGACAGTACCGACTATTATGGCTACACCTTT.

This clonotype was detected a few times. The chain joins TRBV6-1 to TRBJ2-3, with TRBD2 matching over 9 bases. The germline CDR1 and CDR2 sequences are MNHNS and SASEGT. The CDR3 extends over 16 amino acids. After removal of 5 bases from V and 5 bases from J, the junction contained 11 bases not matched to a gene. Here the CDR3 reads CASSLWREGLGDTQYF. As DNA, the CDR3 is TGTGCCAGCAGTCTCTGGCGGGAGGGCCTGGGAGATACGCAGTATTTT.

V is TRBV9 and J is TRBJ2-1; TRBD2 agrees at 14 bases. In germline, CDR1 is SGDLS, CDR2 YYNGEE. There are 15 residues in the CDR3. J was trimmed by 8 bases and V by 5 bases; bases with no gene match: 6. CDR3 sequence reads: CASRTSGRALDEQFF. CDR3 DNA sequence: TGTGCCAGCAGGACTAGCGGGAGGGCCCTCGATGAGCAGTTCTTC.

This clonotype was detected ten times or more. The chain uses TRBV3-1 and TRBJ2-1; a weak D match, TRBD2 (5 bases). The germline gives CDR1 LGHDT, CDR2 YNNKEL (reference sequence). CDR3 length equals 15 residues. The germline V and J ends were trimmed by 3 bases and 7 bases, with 16 bases remaining between them. Here the CDR3 reads CASSQRDGRKNEQFF. CDR3 sequence (DNA): TGTGCCAGCAGCCAGAGGGATGGGCGGAAGAATGAGCAGTTCTTC.

This clonotype was recorded many times. CDR3 sequence reads: CASSATRLAGATDTQYF. The CDR3 region has the DNA TGTGCCAGCAGCGCAACTAGACTAGCGGGAGCCACAGATACGCAGTATTTT. V gene TRBV7-9 combines with J gene TRBJ2-3; 12 positions match TRBD2. The CDR3 has 17 residues. Per germline, CDR1 SEHNR and CDR2 FQNEAQ (reference sequence). The ends lost 5 bases at V and 2 bases at J; junction bases unmatched: 8.

This clonotype appeared many times. CDR3 region: CASRQGQGQPQHF. CDR3 nucleotide sequence: TGTGCCAGCAGACAGGGTCAAGGACAGCCCCAGCATTTT. V usage is TRBV28 and J usage is TRBJ1-5; maybe TRBD1 (6 bases). CDR1 is MDHEN and CDR2 is SYDVKM in the germline V gene. Trimming cost V 6 bases and J 7 bases, with 13 bases left between them. This CDR3 is 13 amino acids long.

This clonotype was observed at least ten times. This chain links TRBV11-2 with TRBJ2-1, with TRBD1 matching 7 bases. This CDR3 is 16 amino acids long. The V gene's germline CDR1 is SGHAT and CDR2 FQNNGV. V lost 3 bases and J lost 4; bases outside the gene matches: 9. Here the CDR3 reads CASSLTGRGLYNEQFF. CDR3 coding DNA: TGTGCCAGCAGCTTGACAGGGCGTGGGCTATACAATGAGCAGTTCTTC.

Ten or more counts support this clonotype. The genes are TRBV3-1 and TRBJ1-6; no definite D call. CDR3 length equals 12 residues. Germline V gene sequence: CDR1 LGHDT, CDR2 YNNKEL (reference sequence). V was cut by 0 bases and J by 11 bases, with 5 bases left in between. Here the CDR3 reads CASSQDPAPLHF. The CDR3 coding sequence is TGTGCCAGCAGCCAAGACCCAGCACCCCTCCACTTT.

This clonotype was seen a few times. The gene calls are TRBV3-1 and TRBJ2-1, with D perhaps matching TRBD1 (6 bases). Trimming removed 3 bases at V and 12 bases at J, with 9 bases between. The germline V gene encodes CDR1 LGHDT and CDR2 YNNKEL (reference sequence). The length of the CDR3 is 11 residues. CDR3 protein: CASSHTDRQFF. CDR3 in DNA: TGTGCCAGCAGCCATACGGACAGGCAGTTCTTC.

V usage is TRBV11-2 and J usage is TRBJ2-2; no clear D gene. V shed 3 bases and J shed 7 bases, with 6 bases lying between them. This CDR3 has 12 residues. CDR1 and CDR2 (germline): SGHAT, FQNNGV. The CDR3 coding sequence is TGTGCCAGCAGCTTCGTCGTCGGGGAGCTGTTTTTT. Amino acids: CASSFVVGELFF.

This clonotype was detected a few times. A read error may be the cause here, since a much bigger clone is one base away. This chain connects TRBV28 to TRBJ2-1; perhaps TRBD2 as D (6 bases). Germline CDR1 reads MDHEN; CDR2 reads SYDVKM. The CDR3 is made up of 16 amino acids. The CDR3 DNA reads as TGTGCCAGCAGACAAGAAGGAGGGACCCTTTACAGTGAGCAGTTCTTC. Residues: CASRQEGGTLYSEQFF.

V gene TRBV7-9 combines with J gene TRBJ1-5; tentative D call: TRBD1 (5 bases). Germline V gene data show CDR1 as SEHNR and CDR2 as FQNEAQ (reference sequence). CDR3 length: 13 residues. V lost 5 bases and J 6 bases, leaving 11 bases between the germline ends. CDR3 residues: CASSTDRIQPQHF. CDR3 DNA: TGTGCCAGCAGCACTGACAGAATTCAGCCCCAGCATTTT. The entire variable domain, with the rest obtained from reference TRBV7-9 and TRBJ1-5, is as follows: DTGVSQNPRHKITKRGQNVTFRCDPISEHNRLYWYRQTLGQGPEFLTYFQNEAQLEKSRLLSDRFSAERPKGSFSTLEIQRTEQGDSAMYLCASSTDRIQPQHFGDGTRLSIL.

This clonotype showed up many times. The chain couples TRBV19 to TRBJ2-2; TRBD2 aligns across 10 bases. There are 17 residues in the CDR3. Germline loops: CDR1 LNHDA, CDR2 SQIVND (reference sequence). Trimming at V came to 5 bases and at J to 6 bases, leaving 12 bases not matched to a gene. The CDR3 bases are TGTGCCAGTAGTTTAAGCCCGGGACTAGCGTTACCCGGGGAGCTGTTTTTT. Encoded protein: CASSLSPGLALPGELFF.

This clonotype occurred many times. J is TRBJ2-1 and V is TRBV20-1; D not certain. CDR1 and CDR2 from the germline V gene are DFQATT and SNEGSKA (reference sequence). The CDR3 extends over 10 amino acids. V was trimmed by 5 bases and J by 9 bases, leaving 8 bases between them. The chain's CDR3 is CSAVTTEQFF. The DNA of the CDR3 is TGCAGTGCTGTTACGACTGAGCAGTTCTTC.

This clonotype has a handful of counts. The CDR3 here is CASSLAAGTTEAFF. In DNA, the CDR3 is TGTGCCAGCAGCTTAGCTGCAGGAACCACTGAAGCTTTCTTT. V usage is TRBV11-2 and J usage is TRBJ1-1, with D hard to call. Trimming removed 1 base from V and 4 bases from J, with 10 bases in between. The CDR3 loop spans 14 amino acids. CDR1 and CDR2 (germline): SGHAT, FQNNGV. Filled out from reference TRBV11-2 and TRBJ1-1, the complete variable domain reads EAGVAQSPRYKIIEKRQSVAFWCNPISGHATLYWYQQILGQGPKLLIQFQNNGVVDDSQLPKDRFSAERLKGVDSTLKIQPAKLEDSAVYLCASSLAAGTTEAFFGQGTRLTVV.

This rearrangement joins TRBV20-1 to TRBJ2-1; 7 bases fit TRBD2. The trim removed 4 bases at V and 2 bases at J, leaving 8 bases unmatched. There are 15 residues in the CDR3. Per germline, CDR1 DFQATT and CDR2 SNEGSKA (reference sequence). CDR3 sequence: CSATTGTTPYNEQFF. The CDR3 bases are TGCAGTGCTACCACCGGGACTACGCCCTACAATGAGCAGTTCTTC.

J is TRBJ1-2 and V is TRBV29-1; 12 bases line up with TRBD1. CDR1 SQVTM and CDR2 ANQGSEA come from the germline V gene. V lost 7 bases and J lost 5; bases outside the gene matches: 5. The CDR3 runs 13 residues. CDR3 protein: CSAGGQGAYGYTF. DNA of the CDR3: TGCAGCGCTGGGGGACAGGGGGCATATGGCTACACCTTC. The whole variable domain, filled in from reference TRBV29-1 and TRBJ1-2, reads SAVISQKPSRDICQRGTSLTIQCQVDSQVTMMFWYRQQPGQSLTLIATANQGSEATYESGFVIDKFPISRPNLTFSTLTVSNMSPEDSSIYLCSAGGQGAYGYTFGSGTRLTVV.

This clonotype was observed a few times. J is TRBJ1-1 and V is TRBV7-6; the D gene is possibly TRBD1 (5 bases). This CDR3 spans 14 amino acids. V was trimmed by 3 bases and J by 3 bases, leaving 11 bases between them. Germline lookup yields CDR1 SGHVS and CDR2 FNYEAQ. CDR3 coding DNA: TGTGCCAGCAGCTTTGGGGGATGGGACACTGAAGCTTTCTTT. As protein: CASSFGGWDTEAFF.

This clonotype showed up many times. This chain links TRBV2 with TRBJ1-1; D is possibly TRBD1 (6 bases). Germline CDR1 is SNHLY and CDR2 is FYNNEI. The CDR3 has 15 residues. The V gene lost 6 bases and the J gene lost 7 bases, with 21 bases spanning the gap. The CDR3 DNA sequence: TGTGCCAGCAGGAAGGGGGGGCTGGTCCCAGATGAAGCTTTCTTT. It translates to CASRKGGLVPDEAFF.

A word on this clonotype: At one boundary the junction diverges from the germline segment, which might be a read error. V is TRBV2 and J is TRBJ1-5, with D uncertain. The CDR3 runs to 15 residues. Germline V lookup: CDR1 SNHLY, CDR2 FYNNEI. The CDR3 is CASIEQPYSNQPQHF. CDR3 nucleotides: TGTGCCAGCATTGAACAGCCCTATAGCAATCAGCCCCAGCATTTT.

The CDR3 nucleotides read TGTGCCAGCAGCCAAGGGGTAGCAGGGTCCAATGAGCAGTTCTTC. Translation: CASSQGVAGSNEQFF. The chain has TRBV4-2 and TRBJ2-1; possibly TRBD1 for D (5 bases). Germline CDR1 LGHNA, CDR2 YNFKEQ. The CDR3 has 15 amino acids. V was trimmed by 1 base and J by 6 bases, leaving 13 bases between them.

This clonotype has ten or more counts. The chain joins TRBV28 to TRBJ1-1, with D perhaps matching TRBD1 (5 bases). This CDR3 has 15 residues. CDR1 is MDHEN, CDR2 SYDVKM, per germline. The V end was cut by 6 bases, the J end by 1 base, with 15 bases between. CDR3 in DNA: TGTGCCAGCAGGATAGGGGTTCCCGAGAACACTGAAGCTTTCTTT. Protein: CASRIGVPENTEAFF.